This entry concerns a single TCR beta chain. This specimen belongs to a study of blood T cell repertoires in COVID-19. Looked up from germline, CDR1 is LGHDT and CDR2 is YNNKEL (reference sequence). V was cut by 2 bases and J by 2 bases, with 6 bases left in between. This CDR3 has 13 residues. Here immunoSEQ multiplex PCR was the method, and the copy in TCRdb shows in-frame clones only, minus some. There are around 25,000 clones in the sample; roughly 73% occur only once, and about a fifth lies in the top ten. The sequenced material came from peripheral blood. The rearrangement links TRBV3-1 (or the pseudogene TRBV3-2) to TRBJ1-1; D is unclear. The clonotype originates from a human donor in a cohort sampled during active or convalescent COVID-19. As DNA, the CDR3 is TGTGCCAGCAGCCAACAGGTTAACACTGAAGCTTTCTTT. This codes for CASSQQVNTEAFF.